This T cell receptor beta chain comes out of a study of cytomegalovirus exposure and HLA in healthy donors. Germline CDR1 reads SEHNR; CDR2 reads FQNEAQ (reference sequence). This CDR3 contains 15 residues. Trimming took 5 bases from V and 4 from J; bases not matched to a gene: 10. The primer mix had 60 Vbeta and 13 Jbeta primers. Clones were read by immunoSEQ multiplex PCR, and TCRdb kept only the in-frame ones, dropping some. The table lists approximately 190,000 clones, 78% of them singletons. Sample: PBMCs. The source of this sequence is a woman in her twenties or thirties in good health and CMV-seropositive. This chain joins TRBV7-9 and TRBJ2-5, with 7 nucleotides matching TRBD2. The CDR3 DNA follows: TGTGCCAGCAGCCCGGTTGGGGCGGGAGTAGAGACCCAGTACTTC. Its protein is CASSPVGAGVETQYF.